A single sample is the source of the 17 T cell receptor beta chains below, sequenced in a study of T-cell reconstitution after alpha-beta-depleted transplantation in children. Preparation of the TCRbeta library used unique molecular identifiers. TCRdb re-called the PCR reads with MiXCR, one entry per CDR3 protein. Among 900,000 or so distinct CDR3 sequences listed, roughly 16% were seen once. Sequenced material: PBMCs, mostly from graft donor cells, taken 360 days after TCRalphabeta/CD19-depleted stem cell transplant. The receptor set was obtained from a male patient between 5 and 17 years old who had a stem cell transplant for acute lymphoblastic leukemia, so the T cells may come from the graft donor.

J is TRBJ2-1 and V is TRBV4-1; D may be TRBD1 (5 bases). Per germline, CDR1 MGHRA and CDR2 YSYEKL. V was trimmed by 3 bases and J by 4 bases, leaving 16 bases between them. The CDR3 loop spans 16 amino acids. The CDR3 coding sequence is TGCGCCAGCAGCCAGGGTGGCTGGACAACTTACAATGAGCAGTTCTTC. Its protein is CASSQGGWTTYNEQFF.

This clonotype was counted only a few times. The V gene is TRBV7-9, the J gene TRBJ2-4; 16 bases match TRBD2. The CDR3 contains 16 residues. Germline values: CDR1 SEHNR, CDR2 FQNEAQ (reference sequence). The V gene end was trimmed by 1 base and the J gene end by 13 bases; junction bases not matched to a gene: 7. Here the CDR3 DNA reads TGTGCCAGCAGCTTAGGAAAACCGGGACTAGCGGGAGGGCAGTACTTC. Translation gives CASSLGKPGLAGGQYF.

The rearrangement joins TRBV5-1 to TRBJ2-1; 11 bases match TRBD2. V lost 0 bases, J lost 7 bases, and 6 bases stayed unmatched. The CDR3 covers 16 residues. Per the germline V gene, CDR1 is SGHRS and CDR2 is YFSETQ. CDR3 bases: TGCGCCAGCAGCTTGGGACTAGCGGGAAGTCAGAATGAGCAGTTCTTC. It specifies CASSLGLAGSQNEQFF. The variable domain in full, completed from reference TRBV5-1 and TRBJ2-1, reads KAGVTQTPRYLIKTRGQQVTLSCSPISGHRSVSWYQQTPGQGLQFLFEYFSETQRNKGNFPGRFSGRQFSNSRSEMNVSTLELGDSALYLCASSLGLAGSQNEQFFGPGTRLTVL.

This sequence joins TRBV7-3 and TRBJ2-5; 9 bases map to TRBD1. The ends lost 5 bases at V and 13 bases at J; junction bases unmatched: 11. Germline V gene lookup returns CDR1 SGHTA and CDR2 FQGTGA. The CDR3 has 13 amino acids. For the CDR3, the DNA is TGTGCCAGCAGCCGGGACAGGGCCGGACCCTTGTACTTC. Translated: CASSRDRAGPLYF. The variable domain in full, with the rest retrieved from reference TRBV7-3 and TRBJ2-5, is GAGVSQTPSNKVTEKGKYVELRCDPISGHTALYWYRQSLGQGPEFLIYFQGTGAADDSGLPNDRFFAVRPEGSVSTLKIQRTERGDSAVYLCASSRDRAGPLYFGPGTRLLVL.

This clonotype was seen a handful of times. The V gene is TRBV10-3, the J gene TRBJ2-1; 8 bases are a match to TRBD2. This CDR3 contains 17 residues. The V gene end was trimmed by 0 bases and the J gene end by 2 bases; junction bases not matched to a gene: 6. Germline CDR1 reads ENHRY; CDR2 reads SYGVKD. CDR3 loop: CAISESGLAGPYNEQFF. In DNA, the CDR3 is TGTGCCATCAGTGAGTCTGGCCTAGCGGGCCCCTACAATGAGCAGTTCTTC.

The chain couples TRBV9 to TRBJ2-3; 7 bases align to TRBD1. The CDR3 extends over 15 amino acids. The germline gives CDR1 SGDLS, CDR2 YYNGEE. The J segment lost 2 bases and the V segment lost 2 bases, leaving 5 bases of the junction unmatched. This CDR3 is CASSVRGWDTDTQYF. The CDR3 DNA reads TGTGCCAGCAGCGTCAGGGGGTGGGACACAGATACGCAGTATTTT.

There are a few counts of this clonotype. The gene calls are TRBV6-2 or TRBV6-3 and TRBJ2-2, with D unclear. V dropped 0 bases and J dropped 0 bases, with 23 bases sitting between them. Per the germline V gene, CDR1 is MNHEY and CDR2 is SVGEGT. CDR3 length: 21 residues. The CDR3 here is CASSYSTSWQTLTSNTGELFF. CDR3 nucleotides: TGTGCCAGCAGTTACTCGACATCTTGGCAGACCCTGACTTCGAACACCGGGGAGCTGTTTTTT.

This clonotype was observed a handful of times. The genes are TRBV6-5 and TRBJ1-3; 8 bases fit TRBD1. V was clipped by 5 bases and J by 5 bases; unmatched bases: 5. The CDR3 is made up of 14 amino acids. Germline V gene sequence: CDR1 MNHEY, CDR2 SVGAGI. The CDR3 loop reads CASSNRGSRNTIYF. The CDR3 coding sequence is TGTGCCAGCAGTAACAGGGGGTCGAGAAACACCATATATTTT.

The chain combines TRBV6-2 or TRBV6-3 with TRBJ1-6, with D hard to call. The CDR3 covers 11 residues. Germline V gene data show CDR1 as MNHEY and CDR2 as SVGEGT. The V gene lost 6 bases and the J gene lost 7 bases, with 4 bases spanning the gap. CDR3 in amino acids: CASSYNSPLHF. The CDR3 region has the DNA TGTGCCAGCAGCTACAATTCACCCCTCCACTTT.

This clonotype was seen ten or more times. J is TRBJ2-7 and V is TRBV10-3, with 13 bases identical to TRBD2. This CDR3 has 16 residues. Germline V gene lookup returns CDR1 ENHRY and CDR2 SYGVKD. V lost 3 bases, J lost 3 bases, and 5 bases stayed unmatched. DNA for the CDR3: TGTGCCATCAGTGATGGGACTAGCGGGGCTGTCTACGAGCAGTACTTC. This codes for CAISDGTSGAVYEQYF.

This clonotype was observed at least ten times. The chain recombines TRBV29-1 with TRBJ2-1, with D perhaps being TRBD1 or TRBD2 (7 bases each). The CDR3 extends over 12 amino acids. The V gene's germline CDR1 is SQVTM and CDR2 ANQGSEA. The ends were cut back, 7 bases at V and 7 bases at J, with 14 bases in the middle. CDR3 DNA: TGCAGCGGGGAGGGGGCTGATAATGAGCAGTTCTTC. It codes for CSGEGADNEQFF.

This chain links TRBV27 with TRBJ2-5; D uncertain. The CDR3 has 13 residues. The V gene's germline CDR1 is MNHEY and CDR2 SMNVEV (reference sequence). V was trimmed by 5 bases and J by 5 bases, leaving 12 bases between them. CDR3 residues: CASSRTARETQYF. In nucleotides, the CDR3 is TGTGCCAGCAGTCGGACGGCCAGGGAGACCCAGTACTTC.

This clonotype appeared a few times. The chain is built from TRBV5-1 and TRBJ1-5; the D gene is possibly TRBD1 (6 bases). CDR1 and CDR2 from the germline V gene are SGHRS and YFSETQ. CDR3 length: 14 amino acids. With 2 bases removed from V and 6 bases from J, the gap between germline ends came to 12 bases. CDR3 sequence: CASSFGGPGQPQHF. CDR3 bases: TGCGCCAGCAGCTTCGGGGGGCCGGGTCAGCCCCAGCATTTT.

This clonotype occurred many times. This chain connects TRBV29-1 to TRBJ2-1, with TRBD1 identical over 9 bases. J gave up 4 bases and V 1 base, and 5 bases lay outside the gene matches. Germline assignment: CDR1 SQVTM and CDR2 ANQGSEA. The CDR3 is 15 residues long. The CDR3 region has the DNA TGCAGCGTTGAAGGCCGGGACAGGGCTTACAATGAGCAGTTCTTC. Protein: CSVEGRDRAYNEQFF.

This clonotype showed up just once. The CDR3 loop is CASSLKTGQLNTEAFF. The CDR3 DNA reads TGTGCCAGCAGCCTAAAAACGGGACAACTGAACACTGAAGCTTTCTTT. This chain uses TRBV21-1 with TRBJ1-1; the D call in the table, TRBD1, was not verified against the DNA. TRBV21-1 has pseudogene status. The CDR3 spans 16 residues.

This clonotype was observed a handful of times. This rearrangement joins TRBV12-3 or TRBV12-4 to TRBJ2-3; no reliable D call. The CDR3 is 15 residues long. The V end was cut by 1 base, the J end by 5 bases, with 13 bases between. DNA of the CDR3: TGTGCCAGCAGTTTAGGACCCGCGGCGTTAGATACGCAGTATTTT. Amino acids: CASSLGPAALDTQYF.

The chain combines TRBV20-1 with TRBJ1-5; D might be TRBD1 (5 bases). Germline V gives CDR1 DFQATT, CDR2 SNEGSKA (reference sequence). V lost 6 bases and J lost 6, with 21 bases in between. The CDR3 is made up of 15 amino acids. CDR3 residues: CSAKGRVKGFQPQHF. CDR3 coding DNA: TGCAGTGCCAAGGGGAGGGTGAAGGGCTTTCAGCCCCAGCATTTT.